One sample yielded the 18 T cell receptor beta chains listed below, sequenced in a study of OX40 agonist ivuxolimab in advanced cancers. Sequenced by immunoSEQ multiplex PCR; TCRdb stores in-frame clones only, minus some. Of about 90,000 clones listed, 85% to 90% are singletons. Sequenced here: CD4+ or CD8+ T cells sorted from blood, sampled in a trial of the OX40 agonist ivuxolimab. Every receptor here comes from an adult with an advanced solid tumor such as melanoma, head and neck, liver or kidney cancer.

The genes are TRBV28 and TRBJ2-1; no firm D call. The CDR3 runs to 15 residues. The V end was cut by 2 bases, the J end by 7 bases, with 15 bases between. CDR1 is MDHEN, CDR2 SYDVKM, per germline. DNA of the CDR3: TGTGCCAGCAGTTTAGCGTCGACTGTCTATAATGAGCAGTTCTTC. Translation gives CASSLASTVYNEQFF.

This chain connects TRBV6-5 to TRBJ2-5; D perhaps matches TRBD2 (5 bases). The CDR3 has 15 amino acids. With 2 bases removed from V and 1 base from J, the gap between germline ends came to 11 bases. The germline V gene encodes CDR1 MNHEY and CDR2 SVGAGI. The CDR3 region is CASSYRRGPQETQYF. The DNA of the CDR3 is TGTGCCAGCAGTTACAGGAGAGGGCCCCAAGAGACCCAGTACTTC.

V is TRBV4-2 and J is TRBJ2-5; 13 bases map to TRBD2. Gene TRBJ2-7 matches the end of the DNA better, so the J call may be wrong. The CDR3 has 16 amino acids. The V gene's germline CDR1 is LGHNA and CDR2 YNFKEQ. CDR3 loop: CASSQTGTSGTYEQYF. The CDR3 nucleotides are TGTGCCAGCAGCCAAACCGGGACTAGCGGGACCTACGAGCAGTACTTC.

The chain uses TRBV7-9 and TRBJ2-7, with 8 bases matching TRBD1. Germline CDR1 SEHNR, CDR2 FQNEAQ (reference sequence). The trim removed 1 base at V and 2 bases at J, leaving 1 base unmatched. The CDR3 is 14 residues long. The CDR3 is CASSLDRGAYEQYF. CDR3 sequence (DNA): TGTGCCAGCAGCTTAGACAGGGGGGCCTACGAGCAGTACTTC.

This sequence joins TRBV5-6 and TRBJ2-7, with D perhaps assigned TRBD1 or TRBD2 (6 bases each). The CDR3 is 16 residues long. Trimming left V 4 bases short and J 1 base short, with 18 bases between. Germline V gene data show CDR1 as SGHDT and CDR2 as YYEEEE. The CDR3 reads CASSLYRGLASYEQYF. Written as DNA, the CDR3 is TGTGCCAGCAGCCTTTACCGGGGGCTAGCTTCCTACGAGCAGTACTTC.

The gene calls are TRBV2 and TRBJ2-7, with D possibly TRBD2 on 7 matching bases. The V gene's germline CDR1 is SNHLY and CDR2 FYNNEI. Between the trimmed V and J ends, which lost 4 bases and 4 bases, there was a span of 20 bases. This CDR3 is built from 16 residues. The CDR3 DNA reads TGTGCCAGCAGTGCCCCCCGGGGGGAAGGGGGATACGAGCAGTACTTC. It encodes CASSAPRGEGGYEQYF. Using reference TRBV2 and TRBJ2-7 for the parts outside the CDR3, the full variable domain is EPEVTQTPSHQVTQMGQEVILRCVPISNHLYFYWYRQILGQKVEFLVSFYNNEISEKSEIFDDQFSVERPDGSNFTLKIRSTKLEDSAMYFCASSAPRGEGGYEQYFGPGTRLTVT.

V usage is TRBV5-1 and J usage is TRBJ2-1, with 8 bases aligning to TRBD2. With V trimmed by 0 bases and J by 4 bases, 3 bases remained unmatched. This CDR3 has 15 residues. Germline V gene lookup returns CDR1 SGHRS and CDR2 YFSETQ. CDR3 bases: TGCGCCAGCAGCTTGGTCGGCGGGAGGTACAATGAGCAGTTCTTC. Translation: CASSLVGGRYNEQFF.

The CDR3 nucleotides read TGTGCCACTGCACAGGGGTTGCAGCCCCAGCATTTT. This codes for CATAQGLQPQHF. The chain recombines TRBV27 with TRBJ1-5; 7 positions agree with TRBD1. The germline V gene encodes CDR1 MNHEY and CDR2 SMNVEV (reference sequence). J lost 7 bases, V lost 10 bases, and 7 bases had no gene match. The CDR3 covers 12 residues.

The chain employs TRBV11-2 and TRBJ2-7; D call uncertain. V lost 4 bases, J lost 6 bases, and 7 bases lay in between. Germline V lookup: CDR1 SGHAT, CDR2 FQNNGV. This CDR3 comprises 11 residues. CDR3 coding DNA: TGTGCCAGCAGCTCCCAATTCGAGCAGTACTTC. Protein product: CASSSQFEQYF.

This clone was observed once. This chain links TRBV27 with TRBJ2-5, with TRBD1 identical over 8 bases. This CDR3 spans 14 amino acids. J lost 5 bases, V lost 8 bases, and 10 bases had no gene match. Germline assignment: CDR1 MNHEY and CDR2 SMNVEV (reference sequence). The CDR3 region has the DNA TGTGCCAGCGCCCGGACAGGGACTGGGGAGACCCAGTACTTC. Its translation is CASARTGTGETQYF.

The chain links TRBV14 to TRBJ2-6, with a weak D call TRBD2 (7 bases). The CDR3 extends over 20 amino acids. Looked up from germline, CDR1 is SGHDN and CDR2 is FVKESK. V was cut by 1 base and J by 2 bases, with 21 bases left in between. This CDR3 reads CASSQASLGGALTGANVLTF. As DNA, the CDR3 is TGTGCCAGCAGCCAAGCGTCGTTGGGGGGGGCGCTTACTGGGGCCAACGTCCTGACTTTC.

This chain connects TRBV5-5 to TRBJ2-7; TRBD1 might be the D (5 bases). Germline V gene sequence: CDR1 SGHKS, CDR2 YYEKEE (reference sequence). This CDR3 comprises 15 residues. The V and J ends lost 4 bases and 2 bases respectively, with 16 bases between them. CDR3 nucleotides: TGTGCCAGCAGCCCTAGACAGCAAATAGCCTACGAGCAGTACTTC. Amino acids: CASSPRQQIAYEQYF. Together with reference TRBV5-5 and TRBJ2-7, the CDR3 gives the full variable domain: DAGVTQSPTHLIKTRGQQVTLRCSPISGHKSVSWYQQVLGQGPQFIFQYYEKEERGRGNFPDRFSARQFPNYSSELNVNALLLGDSALYLCASSPRQQIAYEQYFGPGTRLTVT.

Only one count was recorded for this clone. The V and J genes are TRBV9 and TRBJ1-1; 7 bases map to TRBD1. The V and J ends lost 4 bases and 5 bases, in that order; junction bases with no gene match: 5. The CDR3 covers 13 residues. Germline V gives CDR1 SGDLS, CDR2 YYNGEE. CDR3 in DNA: TGTGCCAGCAGCACAGGGGAGCGGACTGAAGCTTTCTTT. Translating it yields CASSTGERTEAFF.

The CDR3 nucleotides read TGTGCCTGGATGTTCCGGGGGTCAGGCTATGGCTACACCTTC. This translates into CAWMFRGSGYGYTF. The chain joins TRBV30 to TRBJ1-2, with D tentatively TRBD1 (5 bases). With 4 bases removed from V and 4 bases from J, the gap between germline ends came to 16 bases. The CDR3 sequence is 14 residues long. Germline CDR1 reads GTSNPN; CDR2 reads SVGIG (reference sequence).

This clone was observed at least ten times. This chain uses TRBV10-1 with TRBJ2-2, with no clear D. CDR1 and CDR2 from the germline V gene are WNHNN and SYGVQD (reference sequence). CDR3 length: 14 amino acids. Trimming left V 2 bases short and J 8 bases short, with 12 bases between. CDR3 DNA sequence: TGCGCCAGCAGTGAGAGTAATTATGGTGGGGAGCTGTTTTTT. Translating gives CASSESNYGGELFF.

The chain has TRBV2 and TRBJ1-1, with a possible D match to TRBD1 (6 bases). The CDR3 contains 19 residues. Trimming pared 6 bases from V and 4 bases from J, leaving 30 bases between. CDR1 and CDR2 (germline): SNHLY, FYNNEI. CDR3 sequence reads: CASRVNQLGRGALATEAFF. The CDR3 DNA reads as TGTGCCAGCAGGGTAAACCAACTAGGACGGGGGGCTTTAGCCACTGAAGCTTTCTTT.

The chain combines TRBV5-1 with TRBJ2-7; TRBD1 aligns across 8 bases. V lost 0 bases to trimming and J lost 3 bases; unmatched junction nucleotides: 5. CDR1 is SGHRS, CDR2 YFSETQ, per germline. This CDR3 comprises 15 residues. The CDR3 is CASSLVAGGDYEQYF. The CDR3 DNA follows: TGCGCCAGCAGCTTGGTGGCAGGGGGCGACTACGAGCAGTACTTC.

In the case of this clone: The germline gene is not matched at one end of the junction; a read error may be the cause. The chain couples TRBV2 to TRBJ1-1, with D hard to call. Looked up from germline, CDR1 is SNHLY and CDR2 is FYNNEI. This CDR3 spans 14 amino acids. The CDR3 here is CASIELWAYTEAFF. CDR3 sequence (DNA): TGTGCCAGCATTGAACTATGGGCCTACACTGAAGCTTTCTTT.